Below are 8 T cell receptor beta chains sequenced from a single sample in a study of metastatic and nonmetastatic thyroid tumors. TCRdb re-analyzed the PCR reads using MiXCR. The sample has tens of thousands of clones, around 13% seen once. No treatment of any kind had been given to any patient before thyroid surgery. The source material was tumor tissue. The receptors originated from a female donor with papillary thyroid cancer or a benign thyroid nodule (not recorded which). Some clones in this sample may be carry-over from other donors' samples.

This clone turned up a few times. The chain employs TRBV12-3 or TRBV12-4 and TRBJ2-2, with D possibly called TRBD1 or TRBD2 (5 bases each). The V end was cut by 9 bases, the J end by 0 bases, with 20 bases between. The CDR3 covers 17 residues. For the CDR3, the DNA is TGTGCCAGTCTCTCCTATGAGGGGTCATCGAACACCGGGGAGCTGTTTTTT. Protein sequence: CASLSYEGSSNTGELFF.

Ten or more counts support this clone. The chain couples TRBV25-1 to TRBJ1-5; 8 positions agree with TRBD1. The CDR3 loop spans 13 amino acids. V lost 8 bases and J lost 5; bases outside the gene matches: 5. The germline CDR1 and CDR2 sequences are MGHDK and SYGVNS. DNA for the CDR3: TGTGCCAGCGGACAGGGAGCCGATCAGCCCCAGCATTTT. Its protein is CASGQGADQPQHF.

Only a few counts were recorded for this clone. Compared with germline, one end of the junction differs, possibly owing to a read error. The same CDR3 arises from other DNA sequences in this sample as well. The V gene is TRBV6-2 or TRBV6-3, the J gene TRBJ2-6, with TRBD1 identical over 9 bases. Looked up from germline, CDR1 is MNHEY and CDR2 is SVGEGT. The CDR3 contains 16 residues. The CDR3 protein is CASSYTGGSGANVLTF. The CDR3 nucleotides read TGTGCTAGCAGTTATACAGGGGGCTCGGGGGCCAACGTCCTGACTTTC.

The chain combines TRBV29-1 with TRBJ2-3; D possibly corresponds to TRBD1 (6 bases). Per the germline V gene, CDR1 is SQVTM and CDR2 is ANQGSEA. V lost 5 bases and J 4 bases, leaving 16 bases between the germline ends. The CDR3 totals 14 residues. CDR3 in DNA: TGCAGCGTTAGTCGGACAGTAAGGGCAGATACGCAGTATTTT. It translates to CSVSRTVRADTQYF.

Judged by abundance, this clone is medium-sized. The chain carries TRBV12-3 or TRBV12-4 and TRBJ2-5, with D perhaps matching TRBD1 (6 bases). V was clipped by 6 bases and J by 0 bases, with 11 bases between them. This CDR3 contains 14 residues. The CDR3 here is CASSRTAYQETQYF. The CDR3 bases are TGTGCCAGCAGCAGGACAGCCTACCAAGAGACCCAGTACTTC.

This clone was seen ten or more times. This chain links TRBV10-2 with TRBJ1-1, with D tentatively TRBD1 (5 bases). The V and J ends lost 8 bases and 4 bases respectively, with 14 bases between them. The CDR3 is made up of 13 amino acids. Germline assignment: CDR1 WSHSY and CDR2 SAAADI. CDR3 sequence reads: CASLQGGGTEAFF. The CDR3 DNA reads TGCGCCAGCCTCCAGGGCGGTGGCACTGAAGCTTTCTTT.

This clone was recorded many times. The chain recombines TRBV10-2 with TRBJ2-2; D call uncertain. The CDR3 extends over 12 amino acids. V lost 6 bases to trimming and J lost 4 bases, with 6 bases between them. CDR1 is WSHSY and CDR2 is SAAADI in the germline V gene. The CDR3 bases are TGCGCCAGCAGGGCAGCCACCGGGGAGCTGTTTTTT. Protein: CASRAATGELFF.

The table lists this clone with many counts. Here the CDR3 reads CASSLGTGGSYTEAFF. The CDR3 DNA reads as TGTGCCAGCAGCCTCGGGACAGGTGGGAGCTACACTGAAGCTTTCTTT. This chain links TRBV3-1 with TRBJ1-1; 8 bases agree with TRBD1. The CDR3 loop spans 16 amino acids. The ends lost 4 bases at V and 3 bases at J; junction bases unmatched: 10. The germline V gene encodes CDR1 LGHDT and CDR2 YNNKEL (reference sequence).